This TCR beta chain is drawn from a study of neoadjuvant anti-PD-1 for oral cavity cancer. Whole-study findings and limits: Expansion of preexisting intratumoral clones was suggested to aid response.

V trimming: 3 bases; J trimming: 4 bases; junction bases outside the gene matches: 15. Germline V gives CDR1 LNHDA, CDR2 SQIVND (reference sequence). The CDR3 has 18 residues. Profiling relied on immunoSEQ multiplex PCR, and the TCRdb table lists in-frame clones only, not all of them. Among some 13,000 clones, roughly 70% were seen once, and the ten largest hold 6.8%. About this clone itself: Its antigen is as yet unknown.

This chain joins TRBV19 and TRBJ2-3, with TRBD1 matching 8 bases. The specimen was tumor tissue, collected before nivolumab (anti-PD-1) treatment. The clonotype originates from a person between 40 and 85 years old with oral cavity squamous cell carcinoma. The donor label of this sample is uncertain. CDR3 DNA: TGTGCCAGTAGTATCGGGGTTGGACAGGGAAAGAGGGCAGATACGCAGTATTTT. Encoded protein: CASSIGVGQGKRADTQYF.